A selection of T cell receptor beta chains follows, all from one sample in a study of cytomegalovirus exposure and HLA in healthy donors. Clones were sequenced by immunoSEQ multiplex PCR, and TCRdb holds only the in-frame ones, with some missing. The sample lists roughly 350,000 clones, 80% to 90% occurring once. The specimen sequenced was PBMCs. Source of these receptors: a woman between 18 and 30 years old in good health and CMV-seronegative. Each CDR3 is given with its conserved first and last residue. D genes are given only for firm matches. Clone size, where shown, is once, few, many, or a class for clones that have expanded.

clone size: .
V gene: TRBV5-8
J gene: TRBJ1-5
D gene: .
CDR3 DNA: TGTGCCAGCAGGTCAGGGGTAAGCAATCAGCCCCAGCATTTT
CDR3 protein: CASRSGVSNQPQHF

clone size: .
V gene: TRBV5-8
J gene: TRBJ2-7
D gene: .
CDR3 DNA: TGTGCCAGCAGCTCCACGGACACCTCCTACGAGCAGTACTTC
CDR3 protein: CASSSTDTSYEQYF

clone size: .
V gene: TRBV7-6
J gene: TRBJ2-1
D gene: .
CDR3 DNA: TGTGCCAGCAGCTTCAGTCTAGCGCGATACAATGAGCAGTTCTTC
CDR3 protein: CASSFSLARYNEQFF

clone size: .
V gene: TRBV6-5
J gene: TRBJ2-1
D gene: TRBD2
CDR3 DNA: TGTGCCAGCAGTTACCGGCTAGCGGGGGACAATGAGCAGTTCTTC
CDR3 protein: CASSYRLAGDNEQFF

clone size: .
V gene: TRBV27
J gene: TRBJ2-7
D gene: TRBD2
CDR3 DNA: TGTGCCAGCAGTTTATCCCCGACTAGCGGTACCTCCTACGAGCAGTACTTC
CDR3 protein: CASSLSPTSGTSYEQYF

clone size: .
V gene: TRBV6-1
J gene: TRBJ1-4
D gene: .
CDR3 DNA: TGTGCCAGCAGGGTCGACAGATCAACTAATGAAAAACTGTTTTTT
CDR3 protein: CASRVDRSTNEKLFF

clone size: .
V gene: TRBV4-2
J gene: TRBJ2-7
D gene: TRBD2
CDR3 DNA: TGTGCCAGCAGCCAAGAGCTCTTAGCGGGAGGGCCCGGCAACGAGCAGTACTTC
CDR3 protein: CASSQELLAGGPGNEQYF

clone size: .
V gene: TRBV7-9
J gene: TRBJ2-2
D gene: TRBD2
CDR3 DNA: TGTGCCAGCACTCTAGCGGGAAACACCGGGGAGCTGTTTTTT
CDR3 protein: CASTLAGNTGELFF

clone size: .
V gene: TRBV5-8
J gene: TRBJ2-7
D gene: TRBD1
CDR3 DNA: TGTGCCAGCAGACGGCCGGGACAGGGGGCCTACGAGCAGTACTTC
CDR3 protein: CASRRPGQGAYEQYF

clone size: .
V gene: TRBV7-2
J gene: TRBJ2-7
D gene: .
CDR3 DNA: TGTGCCAGCAGCTTCGGACACACGCCTGTCGAGCAGTACTTC
CDR3 protein: CASSFGHTPVEQYF

clone size: few
V gene: TRBV9
J gene: TRBJ2-5
D gene: .
CDR3 DNA: TGTGCCAGCAGCGTCCAGGGAGGAGAGACCCAGTACTTC
CDR3 protein: CASSVQGGETQYF

clone size: .
V gene: TRBV5-1
J gene: TRBJ2-5
D gene: .
CDR3 DNA: TGCGCCAGCAGCTTAGGGGGAACAGGCCAAGAGACCCAGTACTTC
CDR3 protein: CASSLGGTGQETQYF

clone size: .
V gene: TRBV4-1
J gene: TRBJ1-3
D gene: TRBD1
CDR3 DNA: TGCGCCAGCAGCCAAGATCAGGGGGCGTCTGGAAACACCATATATTTT
CDR3 protein: CASSQDQGASGNTIYF

clone size: .
V gene: TRBV10-3
J gene: TRBJ1-1
D gene: TRBD1
CDR3 DNA: TGTGCCATCAGGGGACAGGGGGACACTGAAGCTTTCTTT
CDR3 protein: CAIRGQGDTEAFF

clone size: .
V gene: TRBV7-8
J gene: TRBJ2-7
D gene: .
CDR3 DNA: TGTGCCAGCAGCTTAGGGGCCAGCGGCGAGCAGTACTTC
CDR3 protein: CASSLGASGEQYF

clone size: .
V gene: TRBV5-1
J gene: TRBJ2-2
D gene: .
CDR3 DNA: TGCGCCAGCAGCTGGTATGGGGGCGAGGCCGGGGAGCTGTTTTTT
CDR3 protein: CASSWYGGEAGELFF

clone size: .
V gene: TRBV6-6
J gene: TRBJ2-7
D gene: TRBD1
CDR3 DNA: TGTGCCAGCAGGAGTCGGGACAGTTCCTACGAGCAGTACTTC
CDR3 protein: CASRSRDSSYEQYF

clone size: .
V gene: TRBV5-1
J gene: TRBJ2-1
D gene: TRBD2
CDR3 DNA: TGCGCCAGCAGCTTGGCGGGCGGGAGGACGTACAATGAGCAGTTCTTC
CDR3 protein: CASSLAGGRTYNEQFF

clone size: .
V gene: TRBV2
J gene: TRBJ2-7
D gene: TRBD1
CDR3 DNA: TGTGCCAGCCAGAAGCTGGGACAGGGTATTTCCGAGCAGTACTTC
CDR3 protein: CASQKLGQGISEQYF

clone size: once
V gene: TRBV4-3
J gene: TRBJ1-2
D gene: .
CDR3 DNA: TGCGCCAGCAGCCAAGCGTCGGCCGGGATTCGTGGCTACACCTTC
CDR3 protein: CASSQASAGIRGYTF

clone size: .
V gene: TRBV15
J gene: TRBJ2-5
D gene: TRBD2
CDR3 DNA: TGTGCCACCAGCACGACTAGCGGGCAAGAGACCCAGTACTTC
CDR3 protein: CATSTTSGQETQYF

clone size: once
V gene: TRBV4-2
J gene: TRBJ2-1
D gene: TRBD2
CDR3 DNA: TGTGCCAGCAGCCCCATCTCTCGGGGACTAGCGTATTACAATGAGCAGTTCTTC
CDR3 protein: CASSPISRGLAYYNEQFF

clone size: .
V gene: TRBV11-3
J gene: TRBJ2-7
D gene: TRBD2
CDR3 DNA: TGTGCCAGCAGCTTATCTAGCGGATCCTACGAGCAGTACTTC
CDR3 protein: CASSLSSGSYEQYF

clone size: .
V gene: TRBV2
J gene: TRBJ2-3
D gene: .
CDR3 DNA: TGTGCCAGCAGTCGCCCGGTCACAGATACGCAGTATTTT
CDR3 protein: CASSRPVTDTQYF

clone size: .
V gene: TRBV7-2
J gene: TRBJ2-1
D gene: TRBD2
CDR3 DNA: TGTGCCAGCAGCCAAGCGGGAGTTTACAATGAGCAGTTCTTC
CDR3 protein: CASSQAGVYNEQFF

clone size: .
V gene: TRBV5-1
J gene: TRBJ2-7
D gene: .
CDR3 DNA: TGCGCCAGTTTCTATGGACAGTCGCTCACCGAGCAGTACTTC
CDR3 protein: CASFYGQSLTEQYF

clone size: once
V gene: TRBV5-4
J gene: TRBJ2-7
D gene: .
CDR3 DNA: TGTGCCAGCAGCCGGTCGGGATACGAGCAGTACTTC
CDR3 protein: CASSRSGYEQYF

clone size: few
V gene: TRBV27
J gene: TRBJ1-5
D gene: .
CDR3 DNA: TGTGCCAGCAGTTTGCAGGGAAATCAGCCCCAGCATTTT
CDR3 protein: CASSLQGNQPQHF

clone size: .
V gene: TRBV2
J gene: TRBJ2-7
D gene: .
CDR3 DNA: TGTGCCAGCAGGGGGCACTACGAGCAGTACTTC
CDR3 protein: CASRGHYEQYF

clone size: .
V gene: TRBV6-5
J gene: TRBJ2-7
D gene: .
CDR3 DNA: TGTGCCAGCAGTTACTTTGGGGGAGGTGAGCAGTACTTC
CDR3 protein: CASSYFGGGEQYF

clone size: .
V gene: TRBV7-2
J gene: TRBJ1-2
D gene: .
CDR3 DNA: TGTGCCAGCAGCTTAGTTCTCGGCACGGGCTATGGCTACACCTTC
CDR3 protein: CASSLVLGTGYGYTF

clone size: .
V gene: TRBV21-1
J gene: TRBJ2-7
D gene: .
CDR3 DNA: TGTGCCAGCAGCTCCCCGGGACACCTCTACGAGCAGTACTTC
CDR3 protein: CASSSPGHLYEQYF

clone size: .
V gene: TRBV29-1
J gene: TRBJ2-6
D gene: TRBD1
CDR3 DNA: TGCAGCGTATTTGACAGGGGAGGTCGTTCTGGGGCCAACGTCCTGACTTTC
CDR3 protein: CSVFDRGGRSGANVLTF

clone size: once
V gene: TRBV28
J gene: TRBJ1-5
D gene: .
CDR3 DNA: TGTGCCAGCAGTTTCCTCAGCGTTCAGAATCAGCCCCAGCATTTT
CDR3 protein: CASSFLSVQNQPQHF

clone size: .
V gene: TRBV28
J gene: TRBJ2-5
D gene: TRBD2
CDR3 DNA: TGTGCCAGCAGTTTGGGGACTAGCGCACAAGAGACCCAGTACTTC
CDR3 protein: CASSLGTSAQETQYF

clone size: .
V gene: TRBV6-5
J gene: TRBJ2-7
D gene: TRBD2
CDR3 DNA: TGTGCCAGCAGACAACTAGCGGGGGACTACGAGCAGTACTTC
CDR3 protein: CASRQLAGDYEQYF

clone size: .
V gene: TRBV7-9
J gene: TRBJ2-7
D gene: .
CDR3 DNA: TGTGCCAGCAGCTTACCAGGGGCGAGCTACGAGCAGTACTTC
CDR3 protein: CASSLPGASYEQYF

clone size: few
V gene: TRBV19
J gene: TRBJ2-7
D gene: TRBD1
CDR3 DNA: TGTGCCAGTCGAACGGGACAGGGTGGGTCGGAGCAGTACTTC
CDR3 protein: CASRTGQGGSEQYF

clone size: .
V gene: TRBV7-8
J gene: TRBJ2-1
D gene: TRBD2
CDR3 DNA: TGTGCCAGCAGCTTACGCCGACTAGCGGGACTGTACAATGAGCAGTTCTTC
CDR3 protein: CASSLRRLAGLYNEQFF

clone size: .
V gene: TRBV7-9
J gene: TRBJ2-7
D gene: .
CDR3 DNA: TGTGCCAGCAGCTTCCCCAATCGGTACGAGCAGTACTTC
CDR3 protein: CASSFPNRYEQYF

clone size: few
V gene: TRBV6-1
J gene: TRBJ1-2
D gene: .
CDR3 DNA: TGTGCCAGCAGTACTTGGGGGGGGGAAGGAGGCTACACCTTC
CDR3 protein: CASSTWGGEGGYTF

clone size: .
V gene: TRBV11-2
J gene: TRBJ2-7
D gene: .
CDR3 DNA: TGTGCCAGCAGCTTGGGTTATGGAGGCATAACCTACGAGCAGTACTTC
CDR3 protein: CASSLGYGGITYEQYF

clone size: .
V gene: TRBV19
J gene: TRBJ1-2
D gene: TRBD1
CDR3 DNA: TGTGCCAGTAGTCTCGTCCACGGACAGGTGGGGGGCTACACCTTC
CDR3 protein: CASSLVHGQVGGYTF

clone size: .
V gene: TRBV4-1
J gene: TRBJ2-2
D gene: .
CDR3 DNA: TGCGCCAGCAGCCCCCTTACAGGATTTCAGAACACCGGGGAGCTGTTTTTT
CDR3 protein: CASSPLTGFQNTGELFF

clone size: .
V gene: TRBV11-2
J gene: TRBJ2-1
D gene: .
CDR3 DNA: TGTGCCAGCAGCCCGCTCCGGGATGAGCAGTTCTTC
CDR3 protein: CASSPLRDEQFF

clone size: .
V gene: TRBV11-3
J gene: TRBJ2-3
D gene: .
CDR3 DNA: TGTGCCAGCAGCTTCGGGGAGGATACGCAGTATTTT
CDR3 protein: CASSFGEDTQYF

clone size: .
V gene: TRBV5-4
J gene: TRBJ2-3
D gene: TRBD1
CDR3 DNA: TGTGCCAGCAGCTTGTATGACAGGGGGGTTACAGATACGCAGTATTTT
CDR3 protein: CASSLYDRGVTDTQYF

clone size: .
V gene: TRBV2
J gene: TRBJ2-7
D gene: .
CDR3 DNA: TGTGCCAGCAGTGTAAGGACAGCCTCCTACGAGCAGTACTTC
CDR3 protein: CASSVRTASYEQYF

clone size: .
V gene: TRBV5-1
J gene: TRBJ1-1
D gene: .
CDR3 DNA: TGCGCCAGCAGCTTGGCCGAGATCGACACTGAAGCTTTCTTT
CDR3 protein: CASSLAEIDTEAFF

clone size: .
V gene: TRBV19
J gene: TRBJ2-7
D gene: .
CDR3 DNA: TGTGCCAGTAGTATTGGGCAGGGGGGCTACGAGCAGTACTTC
CDR3 protein: CASSIGQGGYEQYF

clone size: .
V gene: TRBV6-1
J gene: TRBJ2-3
D gene: .
CDR3 DNA: TGTGCCAGCAGTGGGGGCGGCCCCAGCACAGATACGCAGTATTTT
CDR3 protein: CASSGGGPSTDTQYF

clone size: .
V gene: TRBV5-4
J gene: TRBJ2-1
D gene: TRBD2
CDR3 DNA: TGTGCCAGCAGCTACGGACTAGCGGTCCAAAATGAGCAGTTCTTC
CDR3 protein: CASSYGLAVQNEQFF

clone size: .
V gene: TRBV7-8
J gene: TRBJ1-5
D gene: .
CDR3 DNA: TGTGCCAGCAGCTTAGGTGAGACAGTTCTAGGTCAGCCCCAGCATTTT
CDR3 protein: CASSLGETVLGQPQHF

clone size: .
V gene: TRBV7-9
J gene: TRBJ2-7
D gene: TRBD1
CDR3 DNA: TGTGCCAGCAGCTGGCGACAGGGGGCCCACGAGCAGTACTTC
CDR3 protein: CASSWRQGAHEQYF

clone size: .
V gene: TRBV10-2
J gene: TRBJ2-1
D gene: TRBD1
CDR3 DNA: TGCGCCAGCAGTGACAGGACAGGGATATCCTACAATGAGCAGTTCTTC
CDR3 protein: CASSDRTGISYNEQFF

clone size: .
V gene: TRBV6-1
J gene: TRBJ2-7
D gene: TRBD2
CDR3 DNA: TGTGCCAGCAGTACGGGACTAATCTACGAGCAGTACTTC
CDR3 protein: CASSTGLIYEQYF

clone size: .
V gene: TRBV7-3
J gene: TRBJ2-5
D gene: .
CDR3 DNA: TGTGCCAGCAGCTTATTTTCGGGAGAAGGGGAGACCCAGTACTTC
CDR3 protein: CASSLFSGEGETQYF

clone size: .
V gene: TRBV5-6
J gene: TRBJ1-5
D gene: .
CDR3 DNA: TGTGCCAGCAGCGTCCGGGACACGAATCAGCCCCAGCATTTT
CDR3 protein: CASSVRDTNQPQHF

clone size: .
V gene: TRBV6-6
J gene: TRBJ1-1
D gene: TRBD1
CDR3 DNA: TGTGCCAGCAGTCCACAGGGGTCGAACACTGAAGCTTTCTTT
CDR3 protein: CASSPQGSNTEAFF